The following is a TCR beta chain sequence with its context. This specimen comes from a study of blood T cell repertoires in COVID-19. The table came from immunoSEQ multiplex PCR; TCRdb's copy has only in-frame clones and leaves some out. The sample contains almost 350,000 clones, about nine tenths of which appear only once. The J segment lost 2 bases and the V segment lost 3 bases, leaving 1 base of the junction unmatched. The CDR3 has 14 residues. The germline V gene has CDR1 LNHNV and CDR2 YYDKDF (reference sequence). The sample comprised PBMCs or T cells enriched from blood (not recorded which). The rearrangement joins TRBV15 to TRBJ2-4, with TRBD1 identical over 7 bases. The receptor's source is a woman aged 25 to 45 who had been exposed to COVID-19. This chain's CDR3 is CATSRGQSKNIQYF. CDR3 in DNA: TGTGCCACCAGCAGGGGACAGTCCAAAAACATTCAGTACTTC. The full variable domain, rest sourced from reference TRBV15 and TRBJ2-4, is DAMVIQNPRYQVTQFGKPVTLSCSQTLNHNVMYWYQQKSSQAPKLLFHYYDKDFNNEADTPDNFQSRRPNTSFCFLDIRSPGLGDTAMYLCATSRGQSKNIQYFGAGTRLSVL.